A selection of T cell receptor beta chains follows, all from one sample in a study of beta chain features in type 1 diabetes. The protocol was immunoSEQ multiplex PCR, while the TCRdb copy is restricted to in-frame clones and leaves out a portion. The sample lists about 350,000 clones, 20% seen once, with roughly 0.045% in the top ten. The sample comprised naive CD4+ T cells from blood. The receptors stem from a woman aged 18-30 years in good health. Both conserved end residues are part of each CDR3.

V,J,CDR3
TRBV30,TRBJ2-1,CAWSGQISYNEQFF
TRBV2,TRBJ1-2,CASSEQGGGYTF
TRBV7-9,TRBJ2-2,CASSPRTGELFF
TRBV7-9,TRBJ2-1,CASSPPRGPQNEQFF
TRBV19,TRBJ1-2,CASKSGAANYGYTF
TRBV4-2,TRBJ1-4,CASSQGGDRGEKLFF
TRBV30,TRBJ2-2,CAWTLRTGLGTGELFF
TRBV2,TRBJ2-1,CASSESVEQFF
TRBV5-1,TRBJ1-1,CASSLGSFNTEAFF
TRBV27,TRBJ1-2,CASSFADSYRSYTF
TRBV7-2,TRBJ2-1,CASSSRPSGGYSYNEQFF
TRBV29-1,TRBJ1-2,CSVDSLDRGGYTF
TRBV7-2,TRBJ2-3,CAIRLRPGSTDTQYF
TRBV5-6,TRBJ2-3,CASSLDQGADTQYF
TRBV5-1,TRBJ2-5,CASSWGAGGETQYF
TRBV6-5,TRBJ2-5,CASSYQASGGGETQYF
TRBV7-9,TRBJ1-1,CASSLEISNTEAFF
TRBV19,TRBJ2-1,CASSIGSNAGEQFF
TRBV7-2,TRBJ1-1,CASSLGSRSNTEAFF
TRBV5-1,TRBJ2-2,CASSWGRTSEDTGELFF
TRBV18,TRBJ1-2,CASSPATGNYGYTF
TRBV9,TRBJ2-3,CASSVEAGGSMDTQYF
TRBV9,TRBJ2-3,CASSETGFFTDTQYF
TRBV18,TRBJ1-6,CASSPQGQSSYNSPLHF
TRBV11-3,TRBJ1-1,CASSLQGWTEAFF
TRBV4-3,TRBJ2-6,CASSQDGAGVISGANVLTF
TRBV29-1,TRBJ2-1,CSVETASGNEQFF
TRBV19,TRBJ2-3,CASSPWGRVADTQYF
TRBV6-5,TRBJ2-7,CASSYSEAGGPIRYF
TRBV7-9,TRBJ2-2,CASSPGLAGGRGELFF
TRBV19,TRBJ2-6,CASSMTGTSSGANVLTF
TRBV9,TRBJ2-3,CASSASGGHTDTQYF
TRBV29-1,TRBJ2-2,CSAMTSGSGRDTGELFF
TRBV13,TRBJ1-2,CASSSTGGQGYTF
TRBV19,TRBJ2-2,CASNPQGANTGELFF
TRBV9,TRBJ2-5,CASSEAGYTRRETQYF
TRBV19,TRBJ2-5,CASGASQETQYF
TRBV27,TRBJ2-4,CASSRVGGDIQYF
TRBV4-3,TRBJ1-1,CASSQDRTGPYAFF